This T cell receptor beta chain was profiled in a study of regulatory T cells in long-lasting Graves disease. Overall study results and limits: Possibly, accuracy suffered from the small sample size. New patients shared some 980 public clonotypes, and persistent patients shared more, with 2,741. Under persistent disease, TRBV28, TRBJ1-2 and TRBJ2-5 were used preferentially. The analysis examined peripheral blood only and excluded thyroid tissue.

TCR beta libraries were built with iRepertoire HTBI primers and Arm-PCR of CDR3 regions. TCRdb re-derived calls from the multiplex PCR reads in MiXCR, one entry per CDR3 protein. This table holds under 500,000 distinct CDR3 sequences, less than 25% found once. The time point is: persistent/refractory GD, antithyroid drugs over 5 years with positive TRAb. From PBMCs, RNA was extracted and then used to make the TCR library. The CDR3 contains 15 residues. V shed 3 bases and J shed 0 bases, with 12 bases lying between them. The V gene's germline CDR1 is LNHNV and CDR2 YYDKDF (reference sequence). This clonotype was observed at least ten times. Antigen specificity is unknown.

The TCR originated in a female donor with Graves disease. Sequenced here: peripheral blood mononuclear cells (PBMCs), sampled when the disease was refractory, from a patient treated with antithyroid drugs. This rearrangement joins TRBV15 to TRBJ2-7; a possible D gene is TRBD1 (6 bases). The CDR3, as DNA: TGTGCCACCAGCAGTAACCGGGACAACTCCTACGAGCAGTACTTC. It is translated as CATSSNRDNSYEQYF.